The next 21 T cell receptor beta chains were all read from a single sample in a study of cytomegalovirus exposure and HLA in healthy donors. Amplification used 60 Vbeta primers and 13 Jbeta primers. Generated by immunoSEQ multiplex PCR, the TCRdb table keeps only in-frame clones and is missing some. The sample lists 150,000 to 200,000 clones, about 81% occurring once. The source material was PBMCs. The source of these receptors is a girl aged 2-15 years in good health and CMV-seropositive.

The chain has TRBV5-6 and TRBJ1-2; D gene unclear. V was pared by 6 bases and J by 1 base, with 10 bases between. CDR1 and CDR2 (germline): SGHDT, YYEEEE. The CDR3 covers 13 residues. The CDR3 loop reads CASTVGSNYGYTF. The CDR3 DNA sequence: TGTGCCAGCACCGTGGGGAGTAACTATGGCTACACCTTC.

The J gene is TRBJ2-7, the V gene TRBV5-1; 11 bases agree with TRBD2. V was pared by 6 bases and J by 3 bases, with 5 bases of the junction left unmatched. The CDR3 sequence is 14 residues long. Per germline, CDR1 SGHRS and CDR2 YFSETQ. The chain's CDR3 is CASKLLAGDYEQYF. CDR3 DNA: TGCGCCAGCAAGTTACTAGCGGGAGACTACGAGCAGTACTTC.

The chain links TRBV7-8 to TRBJ1-2; 8 nucleotides align to TRBD1. In germline, CDR1 is SGHVS, CDR2 FQNEAQ. The CDR3 is 13 residues long. The V segment lost 5 bases and the J segment 8 bases; nucleotides outside the gene matches: 7. As DNA, the CDR3 is TGTGCCAGCAGCCGAGGACAGGGCCGAGGCTACACCTTC. It encodes CASSRGQGRGYTF.

As to this clone: The junction departs from the called germline gene at one end, perhaps through a read error. This sequence joins TRBV5-1 and TRBJ1-3; possible D gene TRBD1, 6 bases. This CDR3 is built from 12 residues. Germline CDR1 SGHRS, CDR2 YFSETQ. The CDR3 protein is CASRSNTGHEDF. In nucleotides, the CDR3 is TGCGCCAGCAGATCCAACACAGGGCACGAAGATTTT. The full variable domain, completed using reference TRBV5-1 and TRBJ1-3, is KAGVTQTPRYLIKTRGQQVTLSCSPISGHRSVSWYQQTPGQGLQFLFEYFSETQRNKGNFPGRFSGRQFSNSRSEMNVSTLELGDSALYLCASRSNTGHEDFGEGSWLTVV.

This rearrangement joins TRBV30 to TRBJ1-1; D possibly corresponds to TRBD1 (6 bases). The germline gives CDR1 GTSNPN, CDR2 SVGIG (reference sequence). V was shortened by 5 bases and J by 4 bases, with 20 bases between the two germline ends. This CDR3 is built from 15 residues. The CDR3 loop reads CAWGGGPGESTEAFF. CDR3 nucleotides: TGTGCCTGGGGCGGGGGACCAGGGGAGAGCACTGAAGCTTTCTTT.

This clone was seen only a few times. The chain uses TRBV19 and TRBJ1-5; the D is unclear. Deletions cut 4 bases from V and 7 bases from J, with 5 bases between. Germline lookup yields CDR1 LNHDA and CDR2 SQIVND (reference sequence). CDR3 length: 11 amino acids. The CDR3 DNA reads TGTGCCAGTAGTAGAGGGCAGCCCCAGCATTTT. Amino acids: CASSRGQPQHF.

The V gene is TRBV11-2, the J gene TRBJ2-7; 8 bases map to TRBD2. The junction had 7 bases not matched to a gene; V was cut back by 1 base and J by 5 bases. CDR1 is SGHAT and CDR2 is FQNNGV in the germline V gene. The CDR3 runs 15 residues. CDR3 amino acids: CASSLVLAGGHEQYF. The CDR3 nucleotides read TGTGCCAGCAGCTTAGTGCTGGCGGGAGGTCACGAGCAGTACTTC. The full variable domain, its missing parts supplied by reference TRBV11-2 and TRBJ2-7, is EAGVAQSPRYKIIEKRQSVAFWCNPISGHATLYWYQQILGQGPKLLIQFQNNGVVDDSQLPKDRFSAERLKGVDSTLKIQPAKLEDSAVYLCASSLVLAGGHEQYFGPGTRLTVT.

This chain uses TRBV4-1 with TRBJ1-5; D is unclear. CDR3 size: 15 residues. Germline V gene sequence: CDR1 MGHRA, CDR2 YSYEKL. V lost 5 bases and J 9 bases, leaving 20 bases between the germline ends. The CDR3 region has the DNA TGCGCCAGCAGCAAATCCGTTGTTAGTTTCCGGCCCCAGCATTTT. Its protein product is CASSKSVVSFRPQHF.

This chain joins TRBV15 and TRBJ2-7; tentatively, D is TRBD2 (6 bases). The germline V gene encodes CDR1 LNHNV and CDR2 YYDKDF (reference sequence). The CDR3 loop spans 15 amino acids. Deletions cut 0 bases from V and 6 bases from J, with 15 bases between. CDR3 protein: CATSRDPRQAGEQYF. The CDR3 bases are TGTGCCACCAGCAGAGACCCAAGACAAGCGGGCGAGCAGTACTTC.

This chain joins TRBV10-3 and TRBJ1-1; a possible D gene is TRBD1 (6 bases). V lost 0 bases and J 11 bases, leaving 13 bases between the germline ends. This CDR3 comprises 13 residues. Germline V gene data show CDR1 as ENHRY and CDR2 as SYGVKD. CDR3 sequence: CAISESGAGEAFF. The CDR3 nucleotides are TGTGCCATCAGTGAGTCGGGGGCGGGGGAGGCTTTCTTT.

The chain couples TRBV5-1 to TRBJ2-7, with D maybe TRBD2 (7 bases). Germline CDR1 is SGHRS and CDR2 is YFSETQ. V was trimmed by 2 bases and J by 3 bases, leaving 21 bases between them. The CDR3 is 17 residues long. The CDR3 here is CASSFRGGLIGYYEQYF. For the CDR3, the DNA is TGCGCCAGCAGCTTTAGGGGGGGGCTTATCGGGTACTACGAGCAGTACTTC.

The chain couples TRBV6-1 to TRBJ1-1; D perhaps matches TRBD1 (6 bases). V was cut by 7 bases and J by 1 base, with 10 bases left in between. Germline V gene data show CDR1 as MNHNS and CDR2 as SASEGT. CDR3 length: 13 residues. This CDR3 is CASTRQANTEAFF. In nucleotides, the CDR3 is TGTGCCAGCACCCGACAGGCGAACACTGAAGCTTTCTTT.

The chain is built from TRBV7-2 and TRBJ2-1, with TRBD2 as a possible D gene (7 bases). The CDR3 has 14 amino acids. V was pared by 1 base and J by 10 bases, with 14 bases between. Germline V gives CDR1 SGHTA, CDR2 FQGNSA. The CDR3 protein is CASSLDVGGREQFF. In DNA, the CDR3 is TGTGCCAGCAGCTTAGACGTGGGGGGGCGGGAGCAGTTCTTC.

The V call is TRBV25-1, the J call TRBJ1-2; a possible D gene is TRBD1 (5 bases). Germline-derived CDR1 and CDR2 are MGHDK and SYGVNS. V was cut by 3 bases and J by 3 bases, with 11 bases left in between. There are 14 residues in the CDR3. CDR3 sequence reads: CASSDWDLDYGYTF. Written as DNA, the CDR3 is TGTGCCAGCAGTGACTGGGACTTGGACTATGGCTACACCTTC.

The chain couples TRBV29-1 to TRBJ1-4; 8 nucleotides match TRBD1. The CDR3 is 14 residues long. The junction had 11 bases not matched to a gene; V was cut back by 6 bases and J by 8 bases. The germline V gene encodes CDR1 SQVTM and CDR2 ANQGSEA. The DNA of the CDR3 is TGCAGCGTATTCAGGACAGGGAGTGGAGAAAAACTGTTTTTT. Amino acid sequence: CSVFRTGSGEKLFF. Full variable domain (rest looked up from reference TRBV29-1 and TRBJ1-4): SAVISQKPSRDICQRGTSLTIQCQVDSQVTMMFWYRQQPGQSLTLIATANQGSEATYESGFVIDKFPISRPNLTFSTLTVSNMSPEDSSIYLCSVFRTGSGEKLFFGSGTQLSVL.

A single count supports this clone. The chain combines TRBV5-1 with TRBJ2-7; 10 nucleotides line up with TRBD2. Trimming at V came to 3 bases and at J to 6 bases, leaving 9 bases not matched to a gene. There are 15 residues in the CDR3. Germline V lookup: CDR1 SGHRS, CDR2 YFSETQ. The CDR3 bases are TGCGCCAGCAGCTCTAGCGGGAGCAGGGTGAGCGAGCAGTACTTC. Protein sequence: CASSSSGSRVSEQYF.

This chain joins TRBV5-6 and TRBJ2-7; 8 nucleotides line up with TRBD1. After removal of 1 base from V and 6 bases from J, the junction contained 12 bases not matched to a gene. Germline V CDR1 and CDR2: SGHDT, YYEEEE. The CDR3 contains 16 residues. CDR3 sequence: CASSLPGQGIRGEQYF. Written as DNA, the CDR3 is TGTGCCAGCAGCTTGCCCGGACAGGGAATCCGGGGCGAGCAGTACTTC.

The V call is TRBV4-1, the J call TRBJ1-5, with a weak D call TRBD1 (5 bases). Trimming removed 0 bases from V and 6 bases from J, with 12 bases in between. The CDR3 is made up of 15 amino acids. CDR1 MGHRA and CDR2 YSYEKL come from the germline V gene. This CDR3 is CASSQDRRALQPQHF. CDR3 DNA: TGCGCCAGCAGCCAAGATCGCAGGGCGCTTCAGCCCCAGCATTTT.

CDR3 in DNA: TGTGCCAGCATAAGAGCCTCTGGGGCCAACGTCCTGACTTTC. This translates into CASIRASGANVLTF. The chain combines TRBV2 with TRBJ2-6; no reliable D call. This CDR3 is 14 amino acids long. Trimming removed 7 bases at V and 0 bases at J, with 7 bases between. From germline, CDR1 is SNHLY and CDR2 FYNNEI.

The rearrangement links TRBV30 to TRBJ1-5; D is unclear. The CDR3 runs to 14 residues. The germline V gene encodes CDR1 GTSNPN and CDR2 SVGIG (reference sequence). V was shortened by 2 bases and J by 1 base, with 9 bases between the two germline ends. CDR3 in amino acids: CAWSNRGSNQPQHF. DNA for the CDR3: TGTGCCTGGAGTAATCGAGGGAGCAATCAGCCCCAGCATTTT.

V and J are TRBV28 and TRBJ1-3; D remains unclear. The CDR3 runs to 14 residues. V was trimmed by 7 bases and J by 0 bases, leaving 10 bases between them. Germline loops: CDR1 MDHEN, CDR2 SYDVKM. DNA for the CDR3: TGTGCCAGCAAAGCGAGGAGCTCTGGAAACACCATATATTTT. It is translated as CASKARSSGNTIYF.